Presented here are 3 T cell receptor beta chains from one specimen sequenced in a study of graft-versus-host responses after intestinal transplantation. Repertoires were generated with immunoSEQ multiplex PCR, while TCRdb's copy carries only in-frame clones and drops some. The sample contains 15,000 to 20,000 clones, 80% to 95% of which appear only once. Here the sequenced sample was PBMCs, taken approximately 370 days after transplant. Receptor source: a human patient who received an intestinal transplant, so some T cells may come from the graft donor.

V and J are TRBV28 and TRBJ2-5; unclear D gene. This CDR3 is built from 16 residues. Trimming took off 5 bases at V and 5 bases at J, with 21 bases between the two ends. Germline CDR1 MDHEN, CDR2 SYDVKM. The DNA for the CDR3 is TGTGCCAGCAGTACCCCCCATTGGCCTAGGACGGAGACCCAGTACTTC. It codes for CASSTPHWPRTETQYF.

In its sample, this clone was seen a few times. The V gene is TRBV6-1, the J gene TRBJ2-1; 11 bases map to TRBD2. The V gene end was trimmed by 0 bases and the J gene end by 8 bases; junction bases not matched to a gene: 6. Germline CDR1 is MNHNS and CDR2 is SASEGT. The length of the CDR3 is 16 residues. The CDR3, as DNA: TGTGCCAGCAGTGAAGCTCTAGCGGGAGGAGTCGATGAGCAGTTCTTC. Translation gives CASSEALAGGVDEQFF.

The chain employs TRBV2 and TRBJ1-4; D is ambiguous. V lost 3 bases to trimming and J lost 3 bases, with 11 bases between them. The CDR3 runs 15 residues. The germline gives CDR1 SNHLY, CDR2 FYNNEI. CDR3 bases: TGTGCCAGCAGTGAGCCCGGTTTCCCTAATGAAAAACTGTTTTTT. This translates into CASSEPGFPNEKLFF.